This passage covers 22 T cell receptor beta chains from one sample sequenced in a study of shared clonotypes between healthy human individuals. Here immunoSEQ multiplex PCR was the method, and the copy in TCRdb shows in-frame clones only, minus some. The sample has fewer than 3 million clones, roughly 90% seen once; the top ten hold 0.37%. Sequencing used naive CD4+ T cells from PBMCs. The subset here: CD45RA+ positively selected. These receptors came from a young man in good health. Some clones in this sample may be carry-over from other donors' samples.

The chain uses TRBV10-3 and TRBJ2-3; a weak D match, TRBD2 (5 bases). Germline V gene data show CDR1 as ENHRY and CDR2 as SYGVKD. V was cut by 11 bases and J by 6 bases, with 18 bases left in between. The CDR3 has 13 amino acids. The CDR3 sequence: CASHVRTGDTQYF. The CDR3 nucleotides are TGTGCCTCCCATGTCCGGACGGGGGATACGCAGTATTTT.

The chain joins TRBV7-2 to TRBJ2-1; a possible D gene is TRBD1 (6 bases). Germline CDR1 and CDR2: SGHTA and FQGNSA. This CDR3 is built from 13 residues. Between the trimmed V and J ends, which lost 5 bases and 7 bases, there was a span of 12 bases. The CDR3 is CASSLFTGNEQFF. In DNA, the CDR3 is TGTGCCAGCAGCCTATTCACAGGGAATGAGCAGTTCTTC.

DNA of the CDR3: TGTGCCAGCAGTGAAGTCTTAGGGGCAGGGATCTACGAGCAGTACTTC. This codes for CASSEVLGAGIYEQYF. J is TRBJ2-7 and V is TRBV2; TRBD1 is a possible D gene (5 bases). In germline, CDR1 is SNHLY, CDR2 FYNNEI. This CDR3 has 16 amino acids. V dropped 1 base and J dropped 3 bases, with 16 bases sitting between them.

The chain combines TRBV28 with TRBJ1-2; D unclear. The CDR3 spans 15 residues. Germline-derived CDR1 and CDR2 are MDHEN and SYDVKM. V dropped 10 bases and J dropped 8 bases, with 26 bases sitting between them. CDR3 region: CATTRGIRNLGGYTF. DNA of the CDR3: TGTGCCACCACTCGCGGCATTAGGAACCTGGGCGGCTACACCTTC.

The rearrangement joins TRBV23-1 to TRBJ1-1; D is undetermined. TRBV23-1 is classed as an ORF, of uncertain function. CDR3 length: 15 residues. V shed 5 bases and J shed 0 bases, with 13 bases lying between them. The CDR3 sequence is CASSGQLIMNTEAFF. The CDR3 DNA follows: TGCGCCAGCAGTGGCCAGCTAATAATGAACACTGAAGCTTTCTTT.

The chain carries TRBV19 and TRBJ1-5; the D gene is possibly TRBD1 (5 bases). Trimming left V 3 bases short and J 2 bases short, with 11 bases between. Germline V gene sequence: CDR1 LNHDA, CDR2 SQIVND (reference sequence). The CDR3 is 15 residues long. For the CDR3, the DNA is TGTGCCAGTAGTATCCCGTCGGGGGGCAATCAGCCCCAGCATTTT. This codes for CASSIPSGGNQPQHF. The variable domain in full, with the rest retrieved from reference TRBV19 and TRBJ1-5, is DGGITQSPKYLFRKEGQNVTLSCEQNLNHDAMYWYRQDPGQGLRLIYYSQIVNDFQKGDIAEGYSVSREKKESFPLTVTSAQKNPTAFYLCASSIPSGGNQPQHFGDGTRLSIL.

The CDR3 sequence is CASSLGTSGSYEQFF. The CDR3 DNA sequence: TGTGCCAGCAGCTTGGGGACTAGCGGGAGCTATGAGCAGTTCTTC. V gene TRBV7-3 combines with J gene TRBJ2-1, with TRBD2 matching 14 bases. V lost 3 bases and J lost 8; bases outside the gene matches: 3. Germline assignment: CDR1 SGHTA and CDR2 FQGTGA. This CDR3 comprises 15 residues.

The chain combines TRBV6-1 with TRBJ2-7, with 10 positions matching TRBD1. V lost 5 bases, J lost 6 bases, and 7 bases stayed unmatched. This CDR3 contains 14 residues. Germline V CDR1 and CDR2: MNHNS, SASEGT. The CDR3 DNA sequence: TGTGCCAGCAGTTGGGGACAGGGGTGGTCCGAGCAGTACTTC. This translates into CASSWGQGWSEQYF.

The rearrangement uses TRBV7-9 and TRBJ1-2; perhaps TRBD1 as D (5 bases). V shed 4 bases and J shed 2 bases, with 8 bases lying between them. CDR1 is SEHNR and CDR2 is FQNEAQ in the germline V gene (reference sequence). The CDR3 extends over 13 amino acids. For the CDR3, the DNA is TGTGCCAGCAGCTGGGACGGAAACTATGGCTACACCTTC. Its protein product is CASSWDGNYGYTF.

CDR3 bases: TGTGCCAGCAGTGATAGCGCAGGGCCTGACGAGCAGTACTTC. It is translated as CASSDSAGPDEQYF. V gene TRBV2 combines with J gene TRBJ2-7; either TRBD1 or TRBD2 may fit D (5 bases each). V lost 3 bases to trimming and J lost 5 bases, with 14 bases between them. CDR3 length: 14 residues. Per the germline V gene, CDR1 is SNHLY and CDR2 is FYNNEI. The whole variable domain, remainder taken from reference TRBV2 and TRBJ2-7, is EPEVTQTPSHQVTQMGQEVILRCVPISNHLYFYWYRQILGQKVEFLVSFYNNEISEKSEIFDDQFSVERPDGSNFTLKIRSTKLEDSAMYFCASSDSAGPDEQYFGPGTRLTVT.

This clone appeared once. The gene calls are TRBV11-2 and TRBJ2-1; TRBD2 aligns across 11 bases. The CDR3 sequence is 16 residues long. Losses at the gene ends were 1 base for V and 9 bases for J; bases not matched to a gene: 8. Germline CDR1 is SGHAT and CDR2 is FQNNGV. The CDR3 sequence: CASSLVGTSGVGEQFF. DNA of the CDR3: TGTGCCAGCAGCTTAGTGGGGACTAGCGGAGTGGGTGAGCAGTTCTTC.

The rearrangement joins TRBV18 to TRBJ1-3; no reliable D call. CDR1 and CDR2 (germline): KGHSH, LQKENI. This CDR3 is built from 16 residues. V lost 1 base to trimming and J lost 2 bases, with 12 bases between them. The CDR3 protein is CASSPRSEGTGNTIYF. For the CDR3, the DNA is TGTGCCAGCTCACCACGGTCAGAAGGGACTGGAAACACCATATATTTT. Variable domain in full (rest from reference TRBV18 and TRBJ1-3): NAGVMQNPRHLVRRRGQEARLRCSPMKGHSHVYWYRQLPEEGLKFMVYLQKENIIDESGMPKERFSAEFPKEGPSILRIQQVVRGDSAAYFCASSPRSEGTGNTIYFGEGSWLTVV.

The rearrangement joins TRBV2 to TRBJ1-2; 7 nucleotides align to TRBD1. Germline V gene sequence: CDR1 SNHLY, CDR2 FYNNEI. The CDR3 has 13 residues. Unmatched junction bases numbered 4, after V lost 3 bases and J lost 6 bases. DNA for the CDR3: TGTGCCAGCAGTGACAGGGGGTTCGATGGCTACACCTTC. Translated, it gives CASSDRGFDGYTF. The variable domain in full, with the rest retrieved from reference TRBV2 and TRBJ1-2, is EPEVTQTPSHQVTQMGQEVILRCVPISNHLYFYWYRQILGQKVEFLVSFYNNEISEKSEIFDDQFSVERPDGSNFTLKIRSTKLEDSAMYFCASSDRGFDGYTFGSGTRLTVV.

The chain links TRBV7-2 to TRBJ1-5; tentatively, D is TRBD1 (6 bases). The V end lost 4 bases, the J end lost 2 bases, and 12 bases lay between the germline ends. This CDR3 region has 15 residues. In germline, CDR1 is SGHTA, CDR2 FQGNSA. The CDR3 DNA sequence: TGTGCCAGCAGCTCCTGGGGGGGGCGCAATCAGCCCCAGCATTTT. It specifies CASSSWGGRNQPQHF.

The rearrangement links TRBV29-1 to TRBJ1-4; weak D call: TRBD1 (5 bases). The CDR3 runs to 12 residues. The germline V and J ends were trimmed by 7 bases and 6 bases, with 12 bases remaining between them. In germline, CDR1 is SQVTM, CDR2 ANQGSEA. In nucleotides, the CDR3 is TGCAGCGCCACACTGGGGGATGAAAAACTGTTTTTT. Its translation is CSATLGDEKLFF.

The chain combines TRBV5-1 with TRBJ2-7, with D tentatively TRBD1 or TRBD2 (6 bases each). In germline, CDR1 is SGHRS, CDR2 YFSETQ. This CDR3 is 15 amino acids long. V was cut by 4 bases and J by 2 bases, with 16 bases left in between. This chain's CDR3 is CASSGGVQGTYEQYF. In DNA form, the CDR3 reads TGCGCCAGCAGCGGAGGGGTACAGGGTACCTACGAGCAGTACTTC.

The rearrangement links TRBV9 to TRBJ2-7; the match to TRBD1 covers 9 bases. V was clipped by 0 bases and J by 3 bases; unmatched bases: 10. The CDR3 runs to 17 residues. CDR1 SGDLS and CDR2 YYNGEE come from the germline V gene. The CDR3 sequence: CASSVGPPGQGNYEQYF. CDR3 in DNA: TGTGCCAGCAGCGTAGGCCCCCCTGGACAGGGGAACTACGAGCAGTACTTC.

The CDR3 DNA follows: TGTGCCAGCAGTGAGGAGATCTACAATGAGCAGTTCTTC. Its translation is CASSEEIYNEQFF. This rearrangement joins TRBV5-4 to TRBJ2-1, with no clear D. The germline gives CDR1 SGHNT, CDR2 YYREEE (reference sequence). V was trimmed by 5 bases and J by 3 bases, leaving 9 bases between them. The CDR3 covers 13 residues.

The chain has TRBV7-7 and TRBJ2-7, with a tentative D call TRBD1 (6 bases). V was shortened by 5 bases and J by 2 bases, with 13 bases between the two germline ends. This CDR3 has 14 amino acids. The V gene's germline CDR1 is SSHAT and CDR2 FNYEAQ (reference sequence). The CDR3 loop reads CASSPNTGTYEQYF. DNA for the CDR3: TGTGCCAGCAGCCCCAACACAGGGACCTACGAGCAGTACTTC.

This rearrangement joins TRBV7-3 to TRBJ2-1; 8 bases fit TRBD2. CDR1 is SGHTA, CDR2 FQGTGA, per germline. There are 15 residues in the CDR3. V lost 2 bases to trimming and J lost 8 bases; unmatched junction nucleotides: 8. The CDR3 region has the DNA TGTGCCAGCAGCTTAGGGGTTAGCGGGACCCATGAGCAGTTCTTC. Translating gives CASSLGVSGTHEQFF.

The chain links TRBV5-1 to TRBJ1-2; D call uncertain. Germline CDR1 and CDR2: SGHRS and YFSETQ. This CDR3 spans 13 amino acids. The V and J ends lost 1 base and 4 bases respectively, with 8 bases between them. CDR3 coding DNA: TGCGCCAGCAGCTTGCCCAGCGCCTATGGCTACACCTTC. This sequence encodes CASSLPSAYGYTF.

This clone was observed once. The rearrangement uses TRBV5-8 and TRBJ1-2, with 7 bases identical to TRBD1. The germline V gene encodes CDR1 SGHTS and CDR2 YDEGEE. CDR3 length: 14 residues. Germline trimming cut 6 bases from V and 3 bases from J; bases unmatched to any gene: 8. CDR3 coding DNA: TGTGCCAGCACCGTTCGCGGGACAGACTATGGCTACACCTTC. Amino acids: CASTVRGTDYGYTF.